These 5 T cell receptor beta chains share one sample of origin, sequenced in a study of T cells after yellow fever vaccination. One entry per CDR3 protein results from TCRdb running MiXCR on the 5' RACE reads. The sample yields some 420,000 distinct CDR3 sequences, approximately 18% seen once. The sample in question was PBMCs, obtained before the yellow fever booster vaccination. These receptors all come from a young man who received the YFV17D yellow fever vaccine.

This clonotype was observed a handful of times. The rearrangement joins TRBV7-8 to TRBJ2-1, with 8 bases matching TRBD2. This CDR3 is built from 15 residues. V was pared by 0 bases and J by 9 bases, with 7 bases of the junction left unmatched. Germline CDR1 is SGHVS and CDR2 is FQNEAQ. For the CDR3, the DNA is TGTGCCAGCAGCTTAGCAGGCGGGGGGCCCATTGAGCAGTTCTTC. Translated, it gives CASSLAGGGPIEQFF.

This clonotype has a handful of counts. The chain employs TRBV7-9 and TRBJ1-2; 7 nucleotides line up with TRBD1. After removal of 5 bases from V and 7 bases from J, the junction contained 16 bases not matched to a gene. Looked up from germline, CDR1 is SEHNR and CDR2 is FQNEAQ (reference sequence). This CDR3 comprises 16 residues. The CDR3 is CASSRTRGGGGVGYTF. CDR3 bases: TGTGCCAGCAGCCGAACTCGGGGAGGGGGCGGAGTTGGCTACACCTTC. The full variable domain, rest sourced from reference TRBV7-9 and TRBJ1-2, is DTGVSQNPRHKITKRGQNVTFRCDPISEHNRLYWYRQTLGQGPEFLTYFQNEAQLEKSRLLSDRFSAERPKGSFSTLEIQRTEQGDSAMYLCASSRTRGGGGVGYTFGSGTRLTVV.

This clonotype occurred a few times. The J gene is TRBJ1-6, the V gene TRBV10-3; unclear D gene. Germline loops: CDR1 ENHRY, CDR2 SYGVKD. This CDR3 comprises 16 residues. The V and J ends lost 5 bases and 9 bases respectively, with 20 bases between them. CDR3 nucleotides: TGTGCCATCAGTTCAGCCCAAATCCAGCCTGGTTCACCCCTCCACTTT. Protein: CAISSAQIQPGSPLHF.

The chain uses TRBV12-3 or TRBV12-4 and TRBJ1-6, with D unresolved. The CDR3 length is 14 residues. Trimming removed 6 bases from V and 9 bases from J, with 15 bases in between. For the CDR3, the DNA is TGTGCCAGCAGCCGAACCTCCCCAGGTTCACCCCTCCACTTT. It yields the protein CASSRTSPGSPLHF.

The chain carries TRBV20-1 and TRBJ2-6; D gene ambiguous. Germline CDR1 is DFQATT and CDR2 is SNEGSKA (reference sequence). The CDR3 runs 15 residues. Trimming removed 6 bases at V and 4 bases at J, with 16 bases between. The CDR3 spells CSAASGSWGANVLTF. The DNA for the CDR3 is TGCAGTGCCGCAAGTGGTTCTTGGGGGGCCAACGTCCTGACTTTC.